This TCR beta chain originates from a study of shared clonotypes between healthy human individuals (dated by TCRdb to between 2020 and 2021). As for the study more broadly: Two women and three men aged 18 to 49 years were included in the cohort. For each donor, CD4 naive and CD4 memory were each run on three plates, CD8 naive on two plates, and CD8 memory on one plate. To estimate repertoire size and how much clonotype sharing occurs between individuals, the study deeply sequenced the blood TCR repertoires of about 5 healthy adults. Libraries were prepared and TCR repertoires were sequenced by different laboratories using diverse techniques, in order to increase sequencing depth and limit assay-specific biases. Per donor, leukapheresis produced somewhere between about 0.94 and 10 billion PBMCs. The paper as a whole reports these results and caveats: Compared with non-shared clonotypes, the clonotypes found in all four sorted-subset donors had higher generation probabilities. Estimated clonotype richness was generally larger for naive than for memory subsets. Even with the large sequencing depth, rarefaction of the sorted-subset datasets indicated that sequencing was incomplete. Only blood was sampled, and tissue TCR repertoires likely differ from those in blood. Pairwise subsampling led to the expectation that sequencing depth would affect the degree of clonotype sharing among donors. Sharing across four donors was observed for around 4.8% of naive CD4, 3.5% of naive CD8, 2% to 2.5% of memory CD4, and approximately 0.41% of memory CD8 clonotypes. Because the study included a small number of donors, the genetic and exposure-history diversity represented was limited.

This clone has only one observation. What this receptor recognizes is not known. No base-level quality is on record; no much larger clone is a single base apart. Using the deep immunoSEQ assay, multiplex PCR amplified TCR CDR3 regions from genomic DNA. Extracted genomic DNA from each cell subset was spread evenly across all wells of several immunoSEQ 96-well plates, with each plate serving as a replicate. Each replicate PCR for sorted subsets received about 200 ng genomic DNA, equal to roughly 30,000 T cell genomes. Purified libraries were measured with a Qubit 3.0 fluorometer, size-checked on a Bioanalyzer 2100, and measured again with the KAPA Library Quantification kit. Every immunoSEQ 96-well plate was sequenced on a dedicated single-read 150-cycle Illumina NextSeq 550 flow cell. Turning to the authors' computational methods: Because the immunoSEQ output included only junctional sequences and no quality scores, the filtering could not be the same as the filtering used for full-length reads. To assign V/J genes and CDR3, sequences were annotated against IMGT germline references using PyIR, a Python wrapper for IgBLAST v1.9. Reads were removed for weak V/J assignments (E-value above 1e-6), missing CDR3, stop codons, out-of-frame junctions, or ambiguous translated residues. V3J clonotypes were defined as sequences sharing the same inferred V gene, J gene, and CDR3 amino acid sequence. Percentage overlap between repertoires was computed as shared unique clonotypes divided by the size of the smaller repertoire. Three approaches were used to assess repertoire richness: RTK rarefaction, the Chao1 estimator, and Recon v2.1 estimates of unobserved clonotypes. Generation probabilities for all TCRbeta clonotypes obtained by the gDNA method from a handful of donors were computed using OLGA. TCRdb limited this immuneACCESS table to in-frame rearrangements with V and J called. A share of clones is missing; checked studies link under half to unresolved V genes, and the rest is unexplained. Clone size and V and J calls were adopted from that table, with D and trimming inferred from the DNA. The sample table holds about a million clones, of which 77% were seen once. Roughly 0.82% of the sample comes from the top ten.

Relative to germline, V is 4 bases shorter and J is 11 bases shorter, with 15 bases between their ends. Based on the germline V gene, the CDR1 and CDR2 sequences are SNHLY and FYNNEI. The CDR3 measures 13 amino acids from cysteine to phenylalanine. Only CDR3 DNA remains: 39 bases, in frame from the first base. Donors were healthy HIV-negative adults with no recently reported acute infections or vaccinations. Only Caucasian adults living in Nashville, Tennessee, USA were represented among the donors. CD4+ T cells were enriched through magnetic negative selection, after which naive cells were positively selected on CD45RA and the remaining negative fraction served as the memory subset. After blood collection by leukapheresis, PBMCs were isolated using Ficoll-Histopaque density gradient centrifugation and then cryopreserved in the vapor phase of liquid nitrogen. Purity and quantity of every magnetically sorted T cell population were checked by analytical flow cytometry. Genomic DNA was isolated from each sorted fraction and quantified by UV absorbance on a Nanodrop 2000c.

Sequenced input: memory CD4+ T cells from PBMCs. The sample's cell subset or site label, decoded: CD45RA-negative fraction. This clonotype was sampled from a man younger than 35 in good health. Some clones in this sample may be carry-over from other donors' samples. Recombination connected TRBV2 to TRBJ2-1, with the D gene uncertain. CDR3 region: CASSVRWVPQQFF. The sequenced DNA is TGTGCCAGCAGTGTCAGGTGGGTTCCCCAGCAGTTCTTC.